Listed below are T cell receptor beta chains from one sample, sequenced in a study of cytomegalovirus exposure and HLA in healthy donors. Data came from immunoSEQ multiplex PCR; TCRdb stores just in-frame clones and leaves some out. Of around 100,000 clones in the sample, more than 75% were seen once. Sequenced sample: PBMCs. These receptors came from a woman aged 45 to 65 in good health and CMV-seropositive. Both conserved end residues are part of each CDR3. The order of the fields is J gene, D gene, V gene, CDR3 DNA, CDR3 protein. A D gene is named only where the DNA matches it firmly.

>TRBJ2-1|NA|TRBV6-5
TGTGCCAGCAGTTACTCGAGATCCATCCAGTTCTTC
CASSYSRSIQFF
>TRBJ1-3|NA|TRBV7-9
TGTGCCAGCAGCCAGGGTGGTGGAAACACCATATATTTT
CASSQGGGNTIYF
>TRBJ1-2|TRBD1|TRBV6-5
TGTGCCAGCAGGGGACAGGGGGCGGTTTATGGCTACACCTTC
CASRGQGAVYGYTF
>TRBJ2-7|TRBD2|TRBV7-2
TGTGCCAGCAGCTTACACACTAGCGGGGGGCCCTCCTACGAGCAGTACTTC
CASSLHTSGGPSYEQYF
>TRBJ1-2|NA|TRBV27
TGTGCCAGCAGTCCCCAGGGGAACTATGGCTACACCTTC
CASSPQGNYGYTF
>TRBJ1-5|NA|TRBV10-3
TGTGCCATCAGTGAGTCGGGGGCAGGAAGCAATCAGCCCCAGCATTTT
CAISESGAGSNQPQHF
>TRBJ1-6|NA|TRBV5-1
TGCGCCAGCAGCCCGACAAGAAATAAGGGAGAGGCACCCCTCCACTTT
CASSPTRNKGEAPLHF
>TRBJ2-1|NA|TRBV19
TGTGCCAGTAGTAAGGATCCAGGCTCCTACAATGAGCAGTTCTTC
CASSKDPGSYNEQFF
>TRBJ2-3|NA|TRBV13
TGTGCCAGCAGCTACGCCCTGGGACATAGGGCAGATACGCAGTATTTT
CASSYALGHRADTQYF
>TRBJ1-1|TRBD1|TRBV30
TGTGCCTGGAGTAGGGACAGGGGAACTGAAGCTTTCTTT
CAWSRDRGTEAFF
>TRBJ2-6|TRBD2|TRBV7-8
TGTGCCAGCAGCTTAGGCGGGAGGGGCACGTTTCTCACTGGGGCCAACGTCCTGACTTTC
CASSLGGRGTFLTGANVLTF
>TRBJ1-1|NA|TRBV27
TGTGCCAGCAGTTTATTGCCCGGGACTGAAGCTTTCTTT
CASSLLPGTEAFF
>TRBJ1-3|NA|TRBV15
TGTGCCACCAGCCCTGGCGGACAGACCTTAAACACCATATATTTT
CATSPGGQTLNTIYF
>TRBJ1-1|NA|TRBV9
TGTGCCAGCAACGCCTGGGAGGGTGCGAACACTGAAGCTTTCTTT
CASNAWEGANTEAFF